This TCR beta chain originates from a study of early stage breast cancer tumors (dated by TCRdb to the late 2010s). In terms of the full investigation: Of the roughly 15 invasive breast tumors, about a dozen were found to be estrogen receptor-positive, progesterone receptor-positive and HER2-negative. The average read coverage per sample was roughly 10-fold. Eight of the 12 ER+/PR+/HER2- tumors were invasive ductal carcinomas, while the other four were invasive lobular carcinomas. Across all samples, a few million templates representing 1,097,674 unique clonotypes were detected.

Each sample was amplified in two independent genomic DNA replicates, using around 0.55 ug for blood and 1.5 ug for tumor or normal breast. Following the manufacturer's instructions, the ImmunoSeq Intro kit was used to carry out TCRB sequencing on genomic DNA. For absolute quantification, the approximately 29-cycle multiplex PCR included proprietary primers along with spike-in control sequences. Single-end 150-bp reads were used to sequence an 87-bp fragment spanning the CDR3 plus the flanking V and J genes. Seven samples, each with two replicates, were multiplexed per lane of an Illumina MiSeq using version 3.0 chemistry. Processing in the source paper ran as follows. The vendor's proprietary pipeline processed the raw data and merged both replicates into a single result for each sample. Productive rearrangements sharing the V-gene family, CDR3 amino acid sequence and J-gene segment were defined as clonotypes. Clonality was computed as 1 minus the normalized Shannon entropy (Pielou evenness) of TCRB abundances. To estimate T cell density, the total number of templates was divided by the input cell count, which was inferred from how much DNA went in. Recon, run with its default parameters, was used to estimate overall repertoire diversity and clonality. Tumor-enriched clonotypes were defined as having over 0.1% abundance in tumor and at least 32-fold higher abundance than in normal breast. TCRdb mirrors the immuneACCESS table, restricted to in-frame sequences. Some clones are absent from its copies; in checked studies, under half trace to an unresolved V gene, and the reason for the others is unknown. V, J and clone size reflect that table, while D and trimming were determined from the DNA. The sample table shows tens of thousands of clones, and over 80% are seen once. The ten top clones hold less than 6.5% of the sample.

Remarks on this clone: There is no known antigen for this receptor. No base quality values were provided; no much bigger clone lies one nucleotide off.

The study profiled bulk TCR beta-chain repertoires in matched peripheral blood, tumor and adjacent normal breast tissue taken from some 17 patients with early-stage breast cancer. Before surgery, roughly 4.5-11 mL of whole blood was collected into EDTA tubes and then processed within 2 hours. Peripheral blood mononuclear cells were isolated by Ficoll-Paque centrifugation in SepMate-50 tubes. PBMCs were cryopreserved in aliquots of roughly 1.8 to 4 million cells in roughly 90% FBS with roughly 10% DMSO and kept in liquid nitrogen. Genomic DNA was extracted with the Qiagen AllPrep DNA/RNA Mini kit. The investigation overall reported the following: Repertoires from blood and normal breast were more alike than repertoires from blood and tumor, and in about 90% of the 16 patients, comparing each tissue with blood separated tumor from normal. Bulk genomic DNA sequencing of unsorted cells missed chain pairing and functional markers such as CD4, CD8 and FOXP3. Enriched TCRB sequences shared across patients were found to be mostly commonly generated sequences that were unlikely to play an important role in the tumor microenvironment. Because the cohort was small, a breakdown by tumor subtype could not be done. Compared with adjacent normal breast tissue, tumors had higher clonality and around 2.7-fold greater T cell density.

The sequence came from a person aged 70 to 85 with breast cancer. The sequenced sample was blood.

The bases read TGTGCCAGCAGGCGAACGATCGTGACCTACGAGCAGTACTTC. Translated, it reads CASRRTIVTYEQYF. Rearrangement joined TRBV7-8 to TRBJ2-7, with no reliable assignment of the D segment. The CDR3 covers 14 residues, taking in both the cysteine and the phenylalanine. Only CDR3 DNA is held: 42 bases, read in frame from base 1. V is cut by 6 bases and J by 2 bases, and the space between the germline ends is 14 bases. The germline V gene encodes CDR1 SGHVS and CDR2 FQNEAQ.